This TCR beta chain is drawn from a study of T cell responses to AZD1222 COVID-19 vaccine. Overall study results and limits: Scientists sampled the repertoires only once the peak T cell response had passed.

Sequenced by immunoSEQ multiplex PCR; TCRdb stores in-frame clones only, minus some. The sample consists of 75,000 to 100,000 clones, just over 90% of them appearing once. This clone is a singleton in its sample. The antigen is not known. This CDR3 is 18 amino acids long. The V gene end was trimmed by 0 bases and the J gene end by 6 bases; junction bases not matched to a gene: 17. Per germline, CDR1 LGHNA and CDR2 YSLEER. The material sequenced was peripheral blood, taken on day 0 of AZD1222 vaccination. The chain has TRBV4-3 and TRBJ2-7; 7 bases align to TRBD2. This clonotype originated in an adult in good health. The CDR3 here is CASSQDLASAREFCEQYF. The CDR3 region has the DNA TGCGCCAGCAGCCAAGATCTGGCGTCGGCGCGGGAGTTTTGCGAGCAGTACTTC.